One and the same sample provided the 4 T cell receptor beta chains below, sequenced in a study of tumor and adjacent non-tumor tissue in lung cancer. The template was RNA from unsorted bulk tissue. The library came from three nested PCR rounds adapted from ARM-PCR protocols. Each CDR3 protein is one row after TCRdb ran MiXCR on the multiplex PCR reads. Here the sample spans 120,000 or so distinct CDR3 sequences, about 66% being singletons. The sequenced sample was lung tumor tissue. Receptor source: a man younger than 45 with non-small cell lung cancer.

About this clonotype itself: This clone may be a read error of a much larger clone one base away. As DNA, the CDR3 is TGTGCTAGTGGCCTACAGGGGTTATACAAGCAGTACTTC. Protein: CASGLQGLYKQYF. J is TRBJ2-7 and V is TRBV12-5; 7 nucleotides agree with TRBD1. With 6 bases clipped from V and 8 bases from J, the junction kept 10 bases outside the gene matches. CDR3 length equals 13 residues. Germline V gene data show CDR1 as LGHNT and CDR2 as FRNRAP.

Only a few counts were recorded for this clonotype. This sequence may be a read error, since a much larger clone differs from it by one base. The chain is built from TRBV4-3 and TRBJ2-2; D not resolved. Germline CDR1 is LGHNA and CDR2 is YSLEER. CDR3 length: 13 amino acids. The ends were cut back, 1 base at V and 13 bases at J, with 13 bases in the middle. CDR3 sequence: CASSQGNGPPLFF. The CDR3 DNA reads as TGCGCCAGCAGCCAAGGGAACGGCCCACCGCTGTTTTTT.

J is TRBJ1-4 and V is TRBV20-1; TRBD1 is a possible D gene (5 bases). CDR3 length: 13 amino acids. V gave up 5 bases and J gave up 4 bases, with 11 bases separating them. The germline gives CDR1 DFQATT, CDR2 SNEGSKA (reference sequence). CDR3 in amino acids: CSALDSYNEKLFF. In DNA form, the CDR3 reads TGCAGTGCTCTCGACAGCTATAATGAAAAACTGTTTTTT.

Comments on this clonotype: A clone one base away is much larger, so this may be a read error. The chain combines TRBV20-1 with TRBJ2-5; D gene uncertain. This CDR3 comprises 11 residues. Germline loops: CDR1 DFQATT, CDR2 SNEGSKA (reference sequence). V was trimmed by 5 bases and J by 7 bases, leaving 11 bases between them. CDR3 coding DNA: TGCAGTGCTGCGCCGAATGGGACCCAGTACTTC. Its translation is CSAAPNGTQYF.